Following are 21 T cell receptor beta chains from one sample sequenced in a study of cytomegalovirus exposure and HLA in healthy donors (dated by TCRdb to the late 2010s). Preparation of the library involved the immunoSEQ multiplex PCR assay. For the multiplex PCR, a mixture combining 60 forward primers for TCR Vbeta segments and 13 reverse primers for TCR Jbeta segments was used. The table was pulled from immuneACCESS by TCRdb, which kept in-frame rearrangements only. Such tables lose some clones; where checked, under half of the loss comes from unresolved V genes, and the rest has no known cause. Here the sample has 120,000 or so clones; about 80% occur a single time. Just over 1% of the sample rests with the top ten. Specimen: PBMCs. The receptors were gathered from a human donor in good health.

The chain links TRBV7-6 to TRBJ2-7; D is undetermined. V lost 2 bases and J lost 1, with 9 bases in between. The CDR3 extends over 14 amino acids. CDR1 and CDR2 from the germline V gene are SGHVS and FNYEAQ. CDR3 amino acids: CASSLSSRSYEQYF. The CDR3 DNA sequence: TGTGCCAGCAGCTTAAGTAGCCGATCCTACGAGCAGTACTTC.

J is TRBJ2-3 and V is TRBV5-4, with TRBD2 matching over 9 bases. Trimming at V came to 4 bases and at J to 6 bases, leaving 15 bases not matched to a gene. Germline-derived CDR1 and CDR2 are SGHNT and YYREEE (reference sequence). The CDR3 has 17 amino acids. CDR3 nucleotide sequence: TGTGCCAGCAGCCTATCGACCCATGGGACTAGCCTTGATACGCAGTATTTT. Translated: CASSLSTHGTSLDTQYF.

This clone was seen a handful of times. The chain recombines TRBV6-5 with TRBJ2-1, with D perhaps matching TRBD2 (5 bases). Per germline, CDR1 MNHEY and CDR2 SVGAGI. The CDR3 spans 14 residues. Trimming left V 5 bases short and J 7 bases short, with 15 bases between. This chain's CDR3 is CASSTGPSGNEQFF. In DNA, the CDR3 is TGTGCCAGCAGTACGGGCCCCTCGGGAAATGAGCAGTTCTTC.

The sample holds a few counts of this clone. The CDR3 loop is CASSFTGEQYF. CDR3 coding DNA: TGTGCCAGCAGCTTCACGGGGGAGCAGTACTTC. This chain links TRBV7-9 with TRBJ2-7; weak D call: TRBD2 (5 bases). V gave up 3 bases and J gave up 7 bases, with 7 bases separating them. The CDR3 consists of 11 residues. The germline CDR1 and CDR2 sequences are SEHNR and FQNEAQ (reference sequence).

The table lists this clone with a few counts. The chain combines TRBV27 with TRBJ1-4; tentative D call: TRBD1 (6 bases). The V gene lost 6 bases and the J gene lost 6 bases, with 14 bases spanning the gap. CDR1 is MNHEY, CDR2 SMNVEV, per germline (reference sequence). The CDR3 has 14 amino acids. The CDR3 nucleotides are TGTGCCAGCAGACAACAGGGCGCGTATGAAAAACTGTTTTTT. Residues: CASRQQGAYEKLFF.

The rearrangement links TRBV27 to TRBJ2-7; 8 bases are a match to TRBD1. The germline V gene encodes CDR1 MNHEY and CDR2 SMNVEV (reference sequence). CDR3 size: 15 residues. V shed 5 bases, J shed 1 base, and the junction held 7 bases outside the gene matches. The CDR3 is CASSHSRDRSYEQYF. CDR3 sequence (DNA): TGTGCCAGCAGTCATTCCCGGGACAGGTCCTACGAGCAGTACTTC.

This chain joins TRBV7-6 and TRBJ2-1, with D uncertain. Germline CDR1 is SGHVS and CDR2 is FNYEAQ. The CDR3 covers 13 residues. The V gene lost 0 bases and the J gene lost 4 bases, with 4 bases spanning the gap. The CDR3 nucleotides read TGTGCCAGCAGCTTAGCACAGTACAATGAGCAGTTCTTC. This codes for CASSLAQYNEQFF.

The chain joins TRBV13 to TRBJ1-1; D remains unclear. This CDR3 has 15 amino acids. Germline CDR1 reads PRHDT; CDR2 reads FYEKMQ (reference sequence). Trimming removed 5 bases at V and 4 bases at J, with 17 bases between. The CDR3 spells CASSPRTSWGTEAFF. CDR3 in DNA: TGTGCCAGCAGCCCCCGGACTTCCTGGGGCACTGAAGCTTTCTTT.

The V call is TRBV5-6, the J call TRBJ2-7; 9 bases match TRBD1. V lost 6 bases to trimming and J lost 4 bases; unmatched junction nucleotides: 14. The CDR3 extends over 16 amino acids. The germline CDR1 and CDR2 sequences are SGHDT and YYEEEE. The CDR3 DNA sequence: TGTGCCAGCACCGGGGACAGGGTCTCAGCTTGGTACGAGCAGTACTTC. This translates into CASTGDRVSAWYEQYF.

The genes are TRBV9 and TRBJ2-7; 8 positions match TRBD2. CDR1 and CDR2 (germline): SGDLS, YYNGEE. The V gene end was trimmed by 4 bases and the J gene end by 6 bases; junction bases not matched to a gene: 9. CDR3 length equals 14 residues. CDR3: CASSPRPREGEQYF. As DNA, the CDR3 is TGTGCCAGCAGCCCAAGACCCCGGGAGGGCGAGCAGTACTTC.

The chain employs TRBV5-6 and TRBJ2-7, with D perhaps TRBD1 (6 bases). V lost 4 bases and J 0 bases, leaving 14 bases between the germline ends. This CDR3 has 15 residues. Germline V lookup: CDR1 SGHDT, CDR2 YYEEEE. In DNA, the CDR3 is TGTGCCAGCAGCCCCGGGCAGGGGCGCTCCTACGAGCAGTACTTC. Amino acid sequence: CASSPGQGRSYEQYF.

The V call is TRBV7-2, the J call TRBJ2-7, with TRBD2 identical over 9 bases. The CDR3 has 15 amino acids. Germline loops: CDR1 SGHTA, CDR2 FQGNSA. The V segment lost 4 bases and the J segment 1 base; nucleotides outside the gene matches: 5. The DNA of the CDR3 is TGTGCCAGCAGCTATAGCGGGAGCCCTTCCTACGAGCAGTACTTC. This codes for CASSYSGSPSYEQYF.

V is TRBV10-2 and J is TRBJ2-1; maybe TRBD1 (6 bases). V was cut by 11 bases and J by 2 bases, with 19 bases left in between. The CDR3 runs to 15 residues. CDR1 WSHSY and CDR2 SAAADI come from the germline V gene. CDR3 bases: TGCGCCGGGTCTCCGGGACCAGGGGCCTACAATGAGCAGTTCTTC. As protein: CAGSPGPGAYNEQFF.

The chain recombines TRBV5-6 with TRBJ1-4; 10 nucleotides match TRBD1. The CDR3 spans 15 residues. CDR1 and CDR2 (germline): SGHDT, YYEEEE. V lost 1 base to trimming and J lost 8 bases; unmatched junction nucleotides: 5. CDR3 DNA sequence: TGTGCCAGCAGCTTGTCAGGGACAGGGGACGAAAAACTGTTTTTT. Translation: CASSLSGTGDEKLFF.

This chain connects TRBV10-3 to TRBJ2-7; 8 nucleotides match TRBD1. The CDR3 loop spans 12 amino acids. The V gene's germline CDR1 is ENHRY and CDR2 SYGVKD. V trimming: 8 bases; J trimming: 2 bases; junction bases outside the gene matches: 2. For the CDR3, the DNA is TGTGCCATCGGGACAGGTGCCTACGAGCAGTACTTC. Residues: CAIGTGAYEQYF.

Concerning this clone itself: One end of the junction is discordant with germline, which a read error may explain. The chain uses TRBV5-1 and TRBJ2-3, with D perhaps TRBD2 (6 bases). The CDR3 is 12 amino acids. Germline CDR1 is SGHRS and CDR2 is YFSETQ. The CDR3 coding sequence is TGCGCCAGCAGCTTGGGACTAGATGCGCAGTATTTT. Translation gives CASSLGLDAQYF.

This chain links TRBV5-1 with TRBJ2-7; D not resolved. CDR1 is SGHRS and CDR2 is YFSETQ in the germline V gene. This CDR3 has 14 amino acids. Trimming took off 1 base at V and 5 bases at J, with 13 bases between the two ends. The CDR3: CASSLNGVGDEQYF. The DNA for the CDR3 is TGCGCCAGCAGCTTGAATGGAGTCGGAGACGAGCAGTACTTC. The whole variable domain, remainder taken from reference TRBV5-1 and TRBJ2-7, is KAGVTQTPRYLIKTRGQQVTLSCSPISGHRSVSWYQQTPGQGLQFLFEYFSETQRNKGNFPGRFSGRQFSNSRSEMNVSTLELGDSALYLCASSLNGVGDEQYFGPGTRLTVT.

The rearrangement links TRBV14 to TRBJ1-4; tentatively, D is TRBD1 (5 bases). Per germline, CDR1 SGHDN and CDR2 FVKESK. There are 14 residues in the CDR3. Trimming shortened V by 3 bases and J by 8 bases, and 13 bases separated the two germline ends. This chain's CDR3 is CASSHQGLGEKLFF. The DNA for the CDR3 is TGTGCCAGCAGCCACCAGGGTCTAGGGGAAAAACTGTTTTTT. Full variable domain (missing parts from reference TRBV14 and TRBJ1-4): EAGVTQFPSHSVIEKGQTVTLRCDPISGHDNLYWYRRVMGKEIKFLLHFVKESKQDESGMPNNRFLAERTGGTYSTLKVQPAELEDSGVYFCASSHQGLGEKLFFGSGTQLSVL.

The CDR3 is CASSSLGPGGQYF. The CDR3 DNA is TGCGCCAGCAGCTCCCTAGGCCCAGGGGGGCAGTACTTC. The genes are TRBV5-1 and TRBJ2-7, with 7 positions matching TRBD1. This CDR3 region has 13 residues. The V segment lost 3 bases and the J segment 9 bases; nucleotides outside the gene matches: 9. Per the germline V gene, CDR1 is SGHRS and CDR2 is YFSETQ.

The chain links TRBV7-9 to TRBJ1-2, with D unclear. The germline V gene encodes CDR1 SEHNR and CDR2 FQNEAQ (reference sequence). This CDR3 comprises 14 residues. V was pared by 3 bases and J by 2 bases, with 10 bases between. As DNA, the CDR3 is TGTGCCAGCAGCTTGGTGGGCAGAAACTATGGCTACACCTTC. Amino acids: CASSLVGRNYGYTF.

The chain has TRBV21-1 and TRBJ2-7; the D call of TRBD1 is as the table states it, not checked on the DNA. TRBV21-1 is annotated as a pseudogene. The length of the CDR3 is 13 residues. CDR3 residues: CASGTGGSYEQYF. CDR3 nucleotides: TGTGCCAGCGGGACAGGGGGTTCCTACGAGCAGTACTTC.